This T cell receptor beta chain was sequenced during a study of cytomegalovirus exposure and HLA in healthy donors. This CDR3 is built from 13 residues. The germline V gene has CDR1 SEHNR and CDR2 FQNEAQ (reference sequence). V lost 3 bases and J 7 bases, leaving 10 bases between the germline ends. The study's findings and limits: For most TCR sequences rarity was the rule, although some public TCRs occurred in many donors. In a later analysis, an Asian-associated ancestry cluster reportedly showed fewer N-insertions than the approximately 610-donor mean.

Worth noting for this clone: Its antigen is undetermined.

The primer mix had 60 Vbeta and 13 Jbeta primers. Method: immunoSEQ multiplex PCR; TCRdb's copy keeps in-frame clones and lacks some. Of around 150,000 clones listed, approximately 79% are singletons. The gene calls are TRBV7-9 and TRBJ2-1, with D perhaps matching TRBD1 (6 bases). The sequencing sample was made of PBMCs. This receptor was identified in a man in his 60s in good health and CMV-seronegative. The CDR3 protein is CASSFGQLNEQFF. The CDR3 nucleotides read TGTGCCAGCAGCTTCGGACAGTTGAATGAGCAGTTCTTC.